This T cell receptor (beta chain) was documented in a study of blood T cell repertoires in COVID-19. Study background: There were acute and convalescent COVID-19 samples, and they came from the United States, Italy and Spain.

Germline CDR1 SGDLS, CDR2 YYNGEE. The CDR3 loop spans 14 amino acids. V shed 0 bases and J shed 1 base, with 7 bases lying between them. Produced via immunoSEQ multiplex PCR; TCRdb's table is partial and in-frame only. Among roughly 190,000 clones, approximately 80% were seen once, and the ten largest hold under 6.5%. The specimen was PBMCs or T cells enriched from blood (not recorded which). V gene TRBV9 combines with J gene TRBJ1-1; D is ambiguous. The receptor's source is a woman aged 60-75 years with acute COVID-19. For the CDR3, the DNA is TGTGCCAGCAGCGTAGGGGCAGGGAACACTGAAGCTTTCTTT. Translated: CASSVGAGNTEAFF.